The rows below give T cell receptor beta chains drawn from one sample of a study of cytomegalovirus exposure and HLA in healthy donors. Repertoires were generated with immunoSEQ multiplex PCR, while TCRdb's copy carries only in-frame clones and drops some. The sample has some 130,000 clones, around four fifths seen once. The sample comprised PBMCs. The receptor source for this set is a male donor in good health and CMV-seropositive. Both conserved end residues are part of each CDR3. Each record gives: CDR3 protein, V gene, J gene.

CDR3 protein: CASSLGDGRNSPLHF
V gene: TRBV28
J gene: TRBJ1-6

CDR3 protein: CASRPTGSGNTIYF
V gene: TRBV19
J gene: TRBJ1-3

CDR3 protein: CASSISTGSGELFF
V gene: TRBV19
J gene: TRBJ2-2

CDR3 protein: CAWSPTSGIDEQYF
V gene: TRBV30
J gene: TRBJ2-7

CDR3 protein: CASSLLPSGSPPETQYF
V gene: TRBV7-6
J gene: TRBJ2-5

CDR3 protein: CSVEVGGGPNEQFF
V gene: TRBV29-1
J gene: TRBJ2-1

CDR3 protein: CASSLGAVNEQFF
V gene: TRBV7-2
J gene: TRBJ2-1

CDR3 protein: CASSQDWGGLATYNEQFF
V gene: TRBV4-1
J gene: TRBJ2-1

CDR3 protein: CASPNPSGLAGFTGELFF
V gene: TRBV21-1
J gene: TRBJ2-2

CDR3 protein: CASSLLDRGNEQFF
V gene: TRBV27
J gene: TRBJ2-1

CDR3 protein: CASRSVRRVPYEQYF
V gene: TRBV28
J gene: TRBJ2-7

CDR3 protein: CSVVLPPTLAGGGETQYF
V gene: TRBV29-1
J gene: TRBJ2-5

CDR3 protein: CASSLGGRAWDEQFF
V gene: TRBV7-3
J gene: TRBJ2-1

CDR3 protein: CASSPSRLAAPNTGELFF
V gene: TRBV18
J gene: TRBJ2-2

CDR3 protein: CASSDGGATQPQHF
V gene: TRBV6-1
J gene: TRBJ1-5

CDR3 protein: CASSDVGGNTEAFF
V gene: TRBV25-1
J gene: TRBJ1-1

CDR3 protein: CASSPGDRGTGELFF
V gene: TRBV11-2
J gene: TRBJ2-2

CDR3 protein: CASSLAQGGLEKLFF
V gene: TRBV5-1
J gene: TRBJ1-4

CDR3 protein: CASSLGGSNQPQHF
V gene: TRBV27
J gene: TRBJ1-5

CDR3 protein: CAIRGGPGNTIYF
V gene: TRBV10-3
J gene: TRBJ1-3

CDR3 protein: CASSISGRASYEQYF
V gene: TRBV19
J gene: TRBJ2-7

CDR3 protein: CASSLLPGRSNYGYTF
V gene: TRBV28
J gene: TRBJ1-2

CDR3 protein: CATSRGAGEKLFF
V gene: TRBV15
J gene: TRBJ1-4

CDR3 protein: CASSLPPYNEQFF
V gene: TRBV6-5
J gene: TRBJ2-1

CDR3 protein: CASSSTTLVQGSLNTEAFF
V gene: TRBV28
J gene: TRBJ1-1

CDR3 protein: CASSAGWGEPSNEQYF
V gene: TRBV9
J gene: TRBJ2-7